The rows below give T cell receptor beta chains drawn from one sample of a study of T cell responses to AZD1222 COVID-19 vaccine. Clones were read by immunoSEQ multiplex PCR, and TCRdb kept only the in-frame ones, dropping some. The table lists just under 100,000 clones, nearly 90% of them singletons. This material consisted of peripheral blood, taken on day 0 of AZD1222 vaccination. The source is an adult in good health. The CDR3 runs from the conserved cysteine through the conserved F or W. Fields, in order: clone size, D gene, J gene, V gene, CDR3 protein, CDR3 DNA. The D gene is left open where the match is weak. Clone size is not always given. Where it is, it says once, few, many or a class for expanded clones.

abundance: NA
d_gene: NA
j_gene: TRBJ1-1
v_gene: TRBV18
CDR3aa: CASRSASGGNTEAFF
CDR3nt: TGTGCCAGCCGTTCCGCGAGTGGGGGGAACACTGAAGCTTTCTTT

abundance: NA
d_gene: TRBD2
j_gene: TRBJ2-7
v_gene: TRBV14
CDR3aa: CASSPSPNTGVRLAGFTYEQYF
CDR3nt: TGTGCCAGCAGCCCCAGCCCGAACACCGGGGTGAGGCTAGCGGGGTTTACCTACGAGCAGTACTTC

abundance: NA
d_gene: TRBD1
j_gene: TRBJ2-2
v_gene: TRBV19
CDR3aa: CASKGTGTGELFF
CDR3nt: TGTGCCAGTAAAGGGACAGGGACCGGGGAGCTGTTTTTT

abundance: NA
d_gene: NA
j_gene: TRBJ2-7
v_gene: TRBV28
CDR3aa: CASRLPGGTGYEQYF
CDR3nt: TGTGCCAGCAGACTTCCTGGGGGGACCGGGTACGAGCAGTACTTC

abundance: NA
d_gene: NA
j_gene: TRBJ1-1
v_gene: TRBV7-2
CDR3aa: CASSRRGAYTEAFF
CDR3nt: TGTGCCAGCAGCCGGAGGGGAGCTTACACTGAAGCTTTCTTT

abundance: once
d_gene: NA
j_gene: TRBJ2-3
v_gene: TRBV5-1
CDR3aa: CASSLGVSATDTQYF
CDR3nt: TGCGCCAGCAGCTTGGGGGTGTCCGCCACAGATACGCAGTATTTT

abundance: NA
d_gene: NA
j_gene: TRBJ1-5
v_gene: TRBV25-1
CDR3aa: CASSANWTASNQPQHF
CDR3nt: TGTGCCAGCAGTGCCAATTGGACGGCTAGCAATCAGCCCCAGCATTTT

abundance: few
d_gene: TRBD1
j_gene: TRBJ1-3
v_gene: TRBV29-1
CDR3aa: CSVAPGGGGNTIYF
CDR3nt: TGCAGCGTAGCCCCAGGGGGAGGTGGAAACACCATATATTTT

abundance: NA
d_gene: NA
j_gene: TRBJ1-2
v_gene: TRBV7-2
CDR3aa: CASSFGGRGGANYGYTF
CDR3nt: TGTGCCAGCAGCTTTGGGGGACGGGGGGGAGCTAACTATGGCTACACCTTC

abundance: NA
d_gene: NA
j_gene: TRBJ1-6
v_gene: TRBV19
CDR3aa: CASSSLRANSPLHF
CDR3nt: TGTGCCAGTAGTTCCCTACGGGCCAATTCACCCCTCCACTTT

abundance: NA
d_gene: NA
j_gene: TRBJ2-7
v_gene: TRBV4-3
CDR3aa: CASSQDWESEQYF
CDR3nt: TGCGCCAGCAGCCAAGATTGGGAATCCGAGCAGTACTTC

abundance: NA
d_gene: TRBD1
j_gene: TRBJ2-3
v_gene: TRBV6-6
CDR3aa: CASSRQGWGTDTQYF
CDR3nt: TGTGCCAGCAGTAGACAGGGATGGGGCACAGATACGCAGTATTTT

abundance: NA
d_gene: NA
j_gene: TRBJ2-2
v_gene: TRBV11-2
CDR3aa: CASSPRTVNTGELFF
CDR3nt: TGTGCCAGCAGCCCCCGGACCGTTAACACCGGGGAGCTGTTTTTT

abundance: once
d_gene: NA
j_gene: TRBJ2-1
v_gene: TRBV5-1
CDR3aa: CASSLSGSYNEQFF
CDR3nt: TGCGCCAGCAGTCTCTCCGGATCCTACAATGAGCAGTTCTTC

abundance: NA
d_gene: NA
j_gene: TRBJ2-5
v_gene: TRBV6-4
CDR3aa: CASSRLGGETQYF
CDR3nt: TGTGCCAGCAGCCGACTAGGCGGTGAGACCCAGTACTTC

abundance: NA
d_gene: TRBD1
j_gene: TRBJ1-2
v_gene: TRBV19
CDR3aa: CASSSYRGGYGYTF
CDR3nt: TGTGCCAGTAGTTCTTACAGGGGAGGCTATGGCTACACCTTC

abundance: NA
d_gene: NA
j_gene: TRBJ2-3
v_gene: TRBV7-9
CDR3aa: CASSPGGNTDTQYF
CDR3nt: TGTGCCAGCAGCCCGGGCGGGAACACAGATACGCAGTATTTT

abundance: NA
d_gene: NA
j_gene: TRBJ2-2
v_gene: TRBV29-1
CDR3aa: CSVDPMRTGELFF
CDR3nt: TGCAGCGTTGATCCCATGAGGACCGGGGAGCTGTTTTTT

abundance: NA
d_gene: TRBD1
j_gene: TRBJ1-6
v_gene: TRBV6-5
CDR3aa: CASSYDRVTLALHF
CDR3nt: TGTGCCAGCAGTTACGACAGGGTTACTTTGGCCCTCCACTTT

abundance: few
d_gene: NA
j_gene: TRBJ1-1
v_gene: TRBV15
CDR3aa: CATSSPLARGAEAFF
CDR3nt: TGTGCCACCAGCAGCCCCCTTGCAAGGGGGGCTGAAGCTTTCTTT

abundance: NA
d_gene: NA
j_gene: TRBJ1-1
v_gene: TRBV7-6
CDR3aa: CASSLELPTEAFF
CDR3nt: TGTGCCAGCAGCTTAGAATTGCCAACTGAAGCTTTCTTT

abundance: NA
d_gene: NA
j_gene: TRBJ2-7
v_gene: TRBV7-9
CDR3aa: CASSLVVLEGAPLYEQYF
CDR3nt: TGTGCCAGCAGCTTAGTTGTTCTGGAGGGGGCACCCCTCTACGAGCAGTACTTC

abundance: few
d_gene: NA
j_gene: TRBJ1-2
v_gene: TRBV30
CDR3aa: CAWSHLANYGYTF
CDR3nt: TGTGCCTGGAGCCACCTAGCTAACTATGGCTACACCTTC

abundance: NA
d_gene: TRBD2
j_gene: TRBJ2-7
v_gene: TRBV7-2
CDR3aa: CASSLDPGPRGAYEQYF
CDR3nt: TGTGCCAGCAGCTTAGATCCCGGGCCACGGGGGGCCTACGAGCAGTACTTC

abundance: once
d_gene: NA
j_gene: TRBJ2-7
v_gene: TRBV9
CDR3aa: CASSALPGRTYEQYF
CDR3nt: TGTGCCAGCAGCGCGCTACCGGGACGAACCTACGAGCAGTACTTC

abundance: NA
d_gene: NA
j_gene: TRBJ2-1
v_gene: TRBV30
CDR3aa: CAWTRTGEVEQFF
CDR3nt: TGTGCCTGGACTCGAACAGGGGAGGTTGAGCAGTTCTTC

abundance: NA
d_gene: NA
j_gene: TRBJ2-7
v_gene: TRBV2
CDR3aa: CASSLGGTSYEQYF
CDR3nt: TGTGCCAGCAGCCTTGGAGGGACCTCCTACGAGCAGTACTTC